These 17 T cell receptor beta chains were all obtained from the same sample, sequenced in a study of metastatic and nonmetastatic thyroid tumors. Patients had received no treatment of any kind before thyroid surgery. With MiXCR, TCRdb called clones anew from the PCR reads. The data hold several thousand clones, with around 15% observed a single time. Input material: blood. The receptors here all came from a female donor with papillary thyroid cancer or a benign thyroid nodule (not recorded which). Some clones in this sample may be carry-over from other donors' samples.

This clone is medium-sized (0.01 to 0.1%) in the sample. The chain uses TRBV6-2 or TRBV6-3 and TRBJ2-3; the match to TRBD2 covers 9 bases. Trimming removed 1 base from V and 1 base from J; junction bases left unmatched: 3. There are 16 residues in the CDR3. The germline V gene has CDR1 MNHEY and CDR2 SVGEGT. The CDR3, as DNA: TGTGCCAGCAGTTACTTCAGACTAGCGGGCACAGATACGCAGTATTTT. Translated: CASSYFRLAGTDTQYF.

This clone was detected a few times. A much larger clone differs by one base, so this may be a read error. This sample also contains other DNA sequences that code for the same CDR3. J is TRBJ2-3 and V is TRBV20-1, with unresolved D. CDR1 and CDR2 (germline): DFQATT, SNEGSKA (reference sequence). This CDR3 is built from 10 residues. CDR3: CSAPTDTQYF. CDR3 bases: TGCAGTGCTCCCACAGATACGCAGTATTTC.

In this sample, this clone is medium-sized. CDR3 in amino acids: CASSLGAGGRETQYF. In nucleotides, the CDR3 is TGTGCCAGCAGTTTAGGGGCGGGAGGGAGAGAGACCCAGTACTTC. The chain links TRBV12-3 or TRBV12-4 to TRBJ2-5, with TRBD2 identical over 9 bases. J gave up 4 bases and V 1 base, and 4 bases lay outside the gene matches. The CDR3 is made up of 15 amino acids.

This clone was picked up many times. The genes are TRBV7-9 and TRBJ2-1; D is unresolved. V dropped 1 base and J dropped 5 bases, with 9 bases sitting between them. CDR3 length: 14 residues. CDR1 is SEHNR and CDR2 is FQNEAQ in the germline V gene (reference sequence). The CDR3: CASSLEKVDNEQFF. In DNA, the CDR3 is TGTGCCAGCAGCTTAGAAAAGGTGGACAATGAGCAGTTCTTC.

This clone rates as medium-sized. The rearrangement uses TRBV5-5 and TRBJ1-3; D perhaps matches TRBD1 (5 bases). Germline V gene lookup returns CDR1 SGHKS and CDR2 YYEKEE (reference sequence). Trimming removed 1 base from V and 1 base from J, with 9 bases in between. There are 15 residues in the CDR3. The CDR3 DNA is TGTGCCAGCAGCTTGTTGAGGGGATCTGGAAACACCATATATTTT. Encoded protein: CASSLLRGSGNTIYF.

By its share, this clone is medium-sized (0.01 to 0.1%). The chain has TRBV7-6 and TRBJ1-6; D uncertain. The CDR3 covers 15 residues. In germline, CDR1 is SGHVS, CDR2 FNYEAQ. Trimming removed 5 bases at V and 6 bases at J, with 14 bases between. The CDR3 DNA follows: TGTGCCAGCAGCAGCCGGACCGGCTCTAATTCACCCCTCCACTTT. As protein: CASSSRTGSNSPLHF.

At least ten counts were recorded for this clone. The chain joins TRBV20-1 to TRBJ2-3; D gene unclear. Germline lookup yields CDR1 DFQATT and CDR2 SNEGSKA (reference sequence). CDR3 length: 12 residues. Trimming took off 3 bases at V and 3 bases at J, with 7 bases between the two ends. CDR3 DNA sequence: TGCAGTGCTAGTCTTTCGACAGATACGCAGTATTTT. It yields the protein CSASLSTDTQYF.

This clone was counted a few times. The V gene is TRBV15, the J gene TRBJ1-4; a weak D match, TRBD1 (5 bases). V was pared by 0 bases and J by 7 bases, with 12 bases between. Germline CDR1 and CDR2: LNHNV and YYDKDF (reference sequence). The CDR3 loop spans 15 amino acids. The CDR3 is CATSREGRESEKLFF. CDR3 nucleotide sequence: TGTGCCACCAGCAGAGAGGGCAGGGAAAGTGAAAAACTGTTTTTT.

Sample share makes this clone medium-sized (0.01 to 0.1%). The chain employs TRBV12-3 or TRBV12-4 and TRBJ1-2; 8 nucleotides align to TRBD1. V was clipped by 5 bases and J by 8 bases; unmatched bases: 7. The CDR3 is 13 amino acids. The CDR3 sequence: CASSTGQGRGYTF. As DNA, the CDR3 is TGTGCCAGCAGTACCGGACAGGGACGAGGCTACACCTTC.

This chain joins TRBV4-1 and TRBJ1-1; TRBD1 aligns across 9 bases. CDR1 is MGHRA and CDR2 is YSYEKL in the germline V gene. The CDR3 loop spans 17 amino acids. Losses at the gene ends were 3 bases for V and 0 bases for J; bases not matched to a gene: 8. This CDR3 reads CASSHGGTGIMNTEAFF. CDR3 coding DNA: TGCGCCAGCAGCCATGGGGGGACAGGGATAATGAACACTGAAGCTTTCTTT.

About this clone: One junction end does not reproduce the germline sequence, and a read error may be involved. The J gene is TRBJ1-1, the V gene TRBV15, with a possible D match to TRBD1 (5 bases). This CDR3 region has 17 residues. Germline V CDR1 and CDR2: LNHNV, YYDKDF (reference sequence). The CDR3, as DNA: TGTGCCACCAGCCCGGGGTGGGGCAGGCGCTCGAAAACTGGAGCTTTCTTT. Translating gives CATSPGWGRRSKTGAFF.

Concerning this clone itself: One base away lies a much larger clone, so this may be a sequencing read error. V and J are TRBV18 and TRBJ1-1; D ambiguous. Germline lookup yields CDR1 KGHSH and CDR2 LQKENI. This CDR3 has 16 residues. This CDR3 reads CASSPRGQAEGTEASF. CDR3 coding DNA: TGTGCCAGCTCACCACGTGGGCAGGCTGAAGGCACTGAAGCTTCCTTT.

This clone was recorded many times. The V and J genes are TRBV5-4 and TRBJ2-7; D is ambiguous. CDR1 and CDR2 (germline): SGHNT, YYREEE (reference sequence). The CDR3 spans 15 residues. V shed 4 bases and J shed 3 bases, with 17 bases lying between them. CDR3 sequence reads: CASSREPFNDYEQYF. In DNA form, the CDR3 reads TGTGCCAGCAGCAGGGAACCATTTAACGACTACGAGCAGTACTTC.

This clone was seen a few times. No conserved phenylalanine or tryptophan is present at the end of the CDR3, so a read error is the likely explanation. It is unclear where the CDR3 begins or ends on the DNA, so no DNA is shown, and the CDR3 is as TCRdb lists it. V usage is TRBV19 and J usage is TRBJ2-7; the table's D call of TRBD1 was not tested on the DNA. Germline lookup yields CDR1 LNHDA and CDR2 SQIVND (reference sequence). With termini counted, the CDR3 has 8 amino acids. The CDR3 protein is CASPNRDR.

By its share, this clone is medium-sized. The chain carries TRBV19 and TRBJ2-3; TRBD2 might be the D (6 bases). The CDR3 spans 12 residues. The ends were cut back, 4 bases at V and 5 bases at J, with 7 bases in the middle. CDR1 LNHDA and CDR2 SQIVND come from the germline V gene (reference sequence). CDR3: CASSRGVDTQYF. As DNA, the CDR3 is TGTGCCAGTAGTAGGGGGGTAGATACGCAGTATTTT.

This clone was seen ten or more times. Other nucleotide sequences in the sample specify the same CDR3. The rearrangement links TRBV19 to TRBJ1-4; 8 nucleotides agree with TRBD1. V shed 4 bases and J 1 base; nucleotides not matched to a gene: 5. The CDR3 runs 16 residues. Per germline, CDR1 LNHDA and CDR2 SQIVND (reference sequence). The CDR3: CASSTLTGGTNEKLFF. The CDR3 DNA reads TGTGCCAGTAGTACCCTTACAGGGGGAACTAATGAAAAACTGTTTTTT. The full variable domain, rest sourced from reference TRBV19 and TRBJ1-4, is DGGITQSPKYLFRKEGQNVTLSCEQNLNHDAMYWYRQDPGQGLRLIYYSQIVNDFQKGDIAEGYSVSREKKESFPLTVTSAQKNPTAFYLCASSTLTGGTNEKLFFGSGTQLSVL.

The V and J genes are TRBV6-4 and TRBJ1-6; D call uncertain. Germline V gene data show CDR1 as MRHNA and CDR2 as SNTAGT. V dropped 1 base and J dropped 7 bases, with 5 bases sitting between them. The CDR3 spans 13 residues. The CDR3 DNA reads as TGTGCCAGCAGTGACTGGCCGAATTCACCCCTCCACTTT. Protein product: CASSDWPNSPLHF.